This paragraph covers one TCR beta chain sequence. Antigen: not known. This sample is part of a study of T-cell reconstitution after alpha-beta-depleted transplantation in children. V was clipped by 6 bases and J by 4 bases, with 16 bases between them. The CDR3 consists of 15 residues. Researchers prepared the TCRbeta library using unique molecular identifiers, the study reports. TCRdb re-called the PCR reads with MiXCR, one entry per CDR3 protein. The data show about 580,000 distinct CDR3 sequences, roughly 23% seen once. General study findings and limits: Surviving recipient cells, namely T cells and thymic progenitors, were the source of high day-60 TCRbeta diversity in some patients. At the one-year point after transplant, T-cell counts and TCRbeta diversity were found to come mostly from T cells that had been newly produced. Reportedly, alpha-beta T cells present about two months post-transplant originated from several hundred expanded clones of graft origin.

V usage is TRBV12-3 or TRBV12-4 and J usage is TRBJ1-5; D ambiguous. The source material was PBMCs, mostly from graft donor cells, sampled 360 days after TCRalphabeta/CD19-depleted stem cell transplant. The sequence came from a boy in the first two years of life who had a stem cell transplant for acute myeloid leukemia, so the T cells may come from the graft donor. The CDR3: CASRGRREGNQPQHF. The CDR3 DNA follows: TGTGCCAGCAGAGGACGGAGGGAAGGGAATCAGCCCCAGCATTTT.